This T cell receptor beta chain was profiled in a study of blood T cell repertoires in COVID-19. Background on the study: Samples of COVID-19 (acute and convalescent) were obtained from the United States, Italy and Spain. In each case, the material was cDNA or gDNA derived from T cells, B-cell-depleted T cells, or PBMCs.

As processed by the authors: Amplification from reference gene primers served as the basis for estimated nucleated cell counts. Sequencing used immunoSEQ multiplex PCR; TCRdb keeps in-frame clones, though not all of them. D and trimming come from the DNA, and the V and J calls and clone size come from that table. Here the sample spans about 220,000 clones, over 75% being singletons. J was trimmed by 1 base and V by 0 bases; bases with no gene match: 7. In germline, CDR1 is SGHRS, CDR2 YFSETQ. CDR3 length: 17 amino acids. The receptor was derived from a human donor in a cohort sampled during active COVID-19. The chain recombines TRBV5-1 with TRBJ2-1; 7 positions match TRBD2. The sample comprised peripheral blood. CDR3 in amino acids: CASSLGGGRGSYNEQFF. The DNA of the CDR3 is TGCGCCAGCAGCTTGGGAGGCGGGAGAGGATCCTACAATGAGCAGTTCTTC.